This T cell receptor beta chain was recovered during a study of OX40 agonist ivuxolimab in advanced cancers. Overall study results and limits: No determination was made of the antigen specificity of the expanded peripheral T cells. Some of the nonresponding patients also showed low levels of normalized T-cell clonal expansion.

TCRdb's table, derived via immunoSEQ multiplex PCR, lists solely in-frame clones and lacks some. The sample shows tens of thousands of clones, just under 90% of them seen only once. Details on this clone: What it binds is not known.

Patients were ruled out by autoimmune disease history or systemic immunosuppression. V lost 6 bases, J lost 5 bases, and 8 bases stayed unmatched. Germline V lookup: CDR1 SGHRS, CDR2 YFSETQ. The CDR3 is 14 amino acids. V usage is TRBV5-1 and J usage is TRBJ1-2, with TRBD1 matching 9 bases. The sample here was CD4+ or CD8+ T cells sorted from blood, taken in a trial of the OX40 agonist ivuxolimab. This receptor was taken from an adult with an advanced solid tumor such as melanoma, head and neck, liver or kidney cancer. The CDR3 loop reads CASMNSGTGYGYTF. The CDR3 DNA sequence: TGCGCCAGCATGAATTCCGGGACAGGGTATGGCTACACCTTC.